The T cell receptor (beta chain) described here comes from a study of CD4 T cells in relation to SARS-CoV-2 and coronaviruses. For the study at large: Patient ages ranged from about 21 to 72, median 38.

TCRdb keeps only in-frame clones here, not all; method: immunoSEQ multiplex PCR. The sample includes about 37,000 clones, 75% to 90% of them seen just once. This CDR3 comprises 13 residues. Germline V gene sequence: CDR1 LNHDA, CDR2 SQIVND (reference sequence). Trimming shortened V by 7 bases and J by 5 bases, and 11 bases separated the two germline ends. Naive and memory CD4+ T cells came from enriched cryopreserved PBMCs. This clone occurred a few times. This clonotype originated in an adult with COVID-19. The specimen sequenced was memory CD4+ T cells from PBMCs. The chain has TRBV19 and TRBJ1-4; D uncertain. The CDR3 loop is CASTPNGNEKLFF. The CDR3 region has the DNA TGTGCCAGTACCCCGAACGGGAATGAAAAACTGTTTTTT.